This TCR beta chain was found in a study of cytomegalovirus exposure and HLA in healthy donors. Broader study findings: Later examination showed HLA-associated TCR beta chains had greater clonal expansion than equally common others. TRBV6-2, TRBV6-3 and some other V segments were unresolvable in 87-base-pair reads.

Primers included in the PCR were 60 Vbeta and 13 Jbeta primers. The table came from immunoSEQ multiplex PCR; TCRdb's copy has only in-frame clones and leaves some out. The sample lists approximately 130,000 clones, 70% to 75% occurring once. Germline V lookup: CDR1 SGHVS, CDR2 FQNEAQ. The CDR3 covers 13 residues. V was clipped by 1 base and J by 2 bases, with 5 bases between them. On this clone: Its antigen is currently unknown.

The chain combines TRBV7-8 with TRBJ2-5; D is possibly TRBD1 (5 bases). The sequencing input was PBMCs. The clonotype comes from a man under 40 in good health and CMV-seronegative. The CDR3 DNA follows: TGTGCCAGCAGCTTAGGACAGCAAGAGACCCAGTACTTC. This sequence encodes CASSLGQQETQYF. Full variable domain (outside the CDR3, taken from reference TRBV7-8 and TRBJ2-5): GAGVSQSPRYKVAKRGQDVALRCDPISGHVSLFWYQQALGQGPEFLTYFQNEAQLDKSGLPSDRFFAERPEGSVSTLKIQRTQQEDSAVYLCASSLGQQETQYFGPGTRLLVL.